What follows are 22 T cell receptor beta chains derived from one specimen sequenced in a study of T cell responses to AZD1222 COVID-19 vaccine. Measured with immunoSEQ multiplex PCR; TCRdb has only the in-frame clones, and not every one. Among some 160,000 clones listed, 85% to 95% were seen once. The sequencing used peripheral blood, collected on day 0 of AZD1222 vaccination. These receptor sequences come from an adult in good health.

This clone was seen just once. The chain recombines TRBV12-3 or TRBV12-4 with TRBJ2-5; 9 bases agree with TRBD1. Trimming at V came to 4 bases and at J to 9 bases, leaving 6 bases not matched to a gene. The CDR3 is 13 residues long. This CDR3 reads CASSYPGQGAQYF. CDR3 nucleotide sequence: TGTGCCAGCAGTTATCCGGGACAGGGTGCCCAGTACTTC.

The V call is TRBV4-1, the J call TRBJ1-4; 10 nucleotides agree with TRBD1. The J segment lost 7 bases and the V segment lost 7 bases, leaving 3 bases of the junction unmatched. CDR3 length: 13 amino acids. The germline gives CDR1 MGHRA, CDR2 YSYEKL. The CDR3 loop reads CASKRQGAEKLFF. CDR3 bases: TGCGCCAGCAAAAGACAGGGGGCTGAAAAACTGTTTTTT.

The rearrangement links TRBV29-1 to TRBJ2-1; D call uncertain. V shed 7 bases and J shed 2 bases, with 15 bases lying between them. Per germline, CDR1 SQVTM and CDR2 ANQGSEA. The CDR3 totals 14 residues. Here the CDR3 reads CSASPAVTYNEQFF. CDR3 DNA: TGCAGCGCCTCACCGGCGGTTACCTACAATGAGCAGTTCTTC.

The V call is TRBV4-2, the J call TRBJ2-1; 11 nucleotides align to TRBD2. Germline values: CDR1 LGHNA, CDR2 YNFKEQ. Trimming removed 4 bases from V and 8 bases from J; junction bases left unmatched: 13. This CDR3 spans 17 amino acids. CDR3 loop: CASSLASGGTRYDEQFF. Written as DNA, the CDR3 is TGTGCCAGCAGCCTCGCTAGCGGGGGGACAAGATACGATGAGCAGTTCTTC.

This clone came up once. This chain links TRBV2 with TRBJ2-7; D uncertain. There are 12 residues in the CDR3. V was pared by 4 bases and J by 9 bases, with 13 bases between. CDR1 SNHLY and CDR2 FYNNEI come from the germline V gene. CDR3 residues: CASSGLAPGQYF. The CDR3 region has the DNA TGTGCCAGCAGTGGATTGGCCCCAGGGCAGTACTTC.

The rearrangement joins TRBV7-9 to TRBJ1-1; TRBD1 matches 7 bases. Trimming took 1 base from V and 6 from J; bases not matched to a gene: 8. Germline V lookup: CDR1 SEHNR, CDR2 FQNEAQ (reference sequence). The CDR3 has 15 amino acids. The CDR3 protein is CASSLGGPGQAEAFF. The CDR3 coding sequence is TGTGCCAGCAGCTTAGGGGGCCCCGGACAGGCTGAAGCTTTCTTT.

The J gene is TRBJ1-4, the V gene TRBV19; no reliable D call. Germline CDR1 is LNHDA and CDR2 is SQIVND (reference sequence). V was shortened by 2 bases and J by 0 bases, with 16 bases between the two germline ends. The CDR3 loop spans 18 amino acids. The CDR3: CASSILGRRVATNEKLFF. DNA for the CDR3: TGTGCCAGTAGTATACTGGGCAGGAGGGTTGCAACTAATGAAAAACTGTTTTTT.

The CDR3 here is CASSSSGTGVNEQFF. The CDR3 DNA sequence: TGCGCCAGCAGCTCTTCCGGGACGGGGGTCAATGAGCAGTTCTTC. V is TRBV5-1 and J is TRBJ2-1; tentative D call: TRBD2 (6 bases). This CDR3 has 15 residues. V lost 3 bases to trimming and J lost 6 bases, with 16 bases between them. Germline V gene sequence: CDR1 SGHRS, CDR2 YFSETQ.

V usage is TRBV6-2 or TRBV6-3 and J usage is TRBJ1-2; D is ambiguous. This CDR3 has 13 amino acids. Germline assignment: CDR1 MNHEY and CDR2 SVGEGT. The V and J ends lost 2 bases and 4 bases respectively, with 8 bases between them. This chain's CDR3 is CASSYITPYGYTF. CDR3 bases: TGTGCCAGCAGTTACATCACGCCCTATGGCTACACCTTC.

V and J are TRBV7-9 and TRBJ2-7; the match to TRBD1 covers 10 bases. V was clipped by 8 bases and J by 3 bases; unmatched bases: 10. The CDR3 covers 15 residues. Germline assignment: CDR1 SEHNR and CDR2 FQNEAQ (reference sequence). The CDR3 is CASLGGDRGNYEQYF. In DNA form, the CDR3 reads TGTGCCAGCCTCGGGGGGGACAGGGGAAACTACGAGCAGTACTTC. Variable domain in full (rest from reference TRBV7-9 and TRBJ2-7): DTGVSQNPRHKITKRGQNVTFRCDPISEHNRLYWYRQTLGQGPEFLTYFQNEAQLEKSRLLSDRFSAERPKGSFSTLEIQRTEQGDSAMYLCASLGGDRGNYEQYFGPGTRLTVT.

J is TRBJ1-2 and V is TRBV28, with D possibly TRBD1 on 5 matching bases. The CDR3 has 18 residues. Between the trimmed V and J ends, which lost 3 bases and 2 bases, there was a span of 22 bases. The germline CDR1 and CDR2 sequences are MDHEN and SYDVKM. The CDR3 bases are TGTGCCAGCAGTTTTCCAGAAAGGGGCTCGAGGCTAAACTATGGCTACACCTTC. Residues: CASSFPERGSRLNYGYTF.

About this clone: The same CDR3 can be traced to other DNA sequences in this sample. The chain joins TRBV12-3 or TRBV12-4 to TRBJ2-3; no clear D. V dropped 3 bases and J dropped 6 bases, with 4 bases sitting between them. The CDR3 spans 11 residues. The CDR3 loop reads CASSFGDTQYF. The CDR3 coding sequence is TGTGCCAGCAGTTTTGGGGATACGCAGTATTTT.

The genes are TRBV5-6 and TRBJ2-2, with 9 bases identical to TRBD1. The CDR3 is 16 residues long. After removal of 4 bases from V and 4 bases from J, the junction contained 8 bases not matched to a gene. CDR1 is SGHDT, CDR2 YYEEEE, per germline. As DNA, the CDR3 is TGTGCCAGCAGCCTCCGGGGACAGGGAATCACCGGGGAGCTGTTTTTT. It yields the protein CASSLRGQGITGELFF.

V gene TRBV6-5 combines with J gene TRBJ1-1, with 8 positions matching TRBD1. The CDR3 runs to 13 residues. J lost 7 bases, V lost 6 bases, and 7 bases had no gene match. The germline V gene encodes CDR1 MNHEY and CDR2 SVGAGI. The CDR3 DNA follows: TGTGCCAGCAGGACAGGGGCAGTATTTGAAGCTTTCTTT. This sequence encodes CASRTGAVFEAFF.

V usage is TRBV7-9 and J usage is TRBJ1-4; D remains ambiguous. Germline loops: CDR1 SEHNR, CDR2 FQNEAQ (reference sequence). CDR3 length equals 13 residues. The V and J ends lost 7 bases and 2 bases respectively, with 8 bases between them. Written as DNA, the CDR3 is TGTGCCAGCACCTTGGCGACTAATGAAAAACTGTTTTTT. Protein: CASTLATNEKLFF.

This chain connects TRBV2 to TRBJ1-1; D is perhaps TRBD1 (5 bases). This CDR3 is 13 amino acids long. Trimming shortened V by 6 bases and J by 2 bases, and 10 bases separated the two germline ends. Germline V gene data show CDR1 as SNHLY and CDR2 as FYNNEI. The DNA for the CDR3 is TGTGCCAGCAGGGGTGACAGTAACACTGAAGCTTTCTTT. Amino acids: CASRGDSNTEAFF.

The rearrangement uses TRBV18 and TRBJ1-3; D remains ambiguous. Trimming removed 3 bases at V and 4 bases at J, with 16 bases between. This CDR3 has 16 residues. The germline V gene has CDR1 KGHSH and CDR2 LQKENI. The CDR3 DNA follows: TGTGCCAGCTCACCGCGGACCGACCCCATAGGAAACACCATATATTTT. Translation gives CASSPRTDPIGNTIYF.

The V and J genes are TRBV9 and TRBJ2-5; D uncertain. The V end was cut by 3 bases, the J end by 5 bases, with 11 bases between. The CDR3 has 13 amino acids. The germline V gene has CDR1 SGDLS and CDR2 YYNGEE. CDR3 sequence reads: CASSESTSETQYF. DNA for the CDR3: TGTGCCAGCAGCGAGTCGACAAGTGAGACCCAGTACTTC.

The chain uses TRBV30 and TRBJ1-4, with 7 bases that match TRBD1. Germline trimming cut 4 bases from V and 9 bases from J; bases unmatched to any gene: 14. The CDR3 is 15 amino acids. Germline CDR1 and CDR2: GTSNPN and SVGIG (reference sequence). As DNA, the CDR3 is TGTGCCTGGAAACCGGAGGGGACAGCACGGCAAAAACTGTTTTTT. Its protein product is CAWKPEGTARQKLFF.

The gene calls are TRBV6-2 or TRBV6-3 and TRBJ2-3; D might be TRBD2 (6 bases). V gave up 2 bases and J gave up 0 bases, with 15 bases separating them. CDR1 is MNHEY and CDR2 is SVGEGT in the germline V gene. There are 17 residues in the CDR3. In DNA, the CDR3 is TGTGCCAGCAGTTACAGCTTATGGCGGGAAAGCACAGATACGCAGTATTTT. This gives the protein CASSYSLWRESTDTQYF.

The chain has TRBV4-1 and TRBJ2-7; the match to TRBD2 covers 11 bases. The CDR3 contains 16 residues. Germline trimming cut 3 bases from V and 9 bases from J; bases unmatched to any gene: 13. The V gene's germline CDR1 is MGHRA and CDR2 YSYEKL. CDR3 bases: TGCGCCAGCAGCCAGGAAATCAGACTAGCGGGGAAGGTGCAGTACTTC. It yields the protein CASSQEIRLAGKVQYF.

This chain joins TRBV7-2 and TRBJ1-1, with no clear D. This CDR3 is built from 15 residues. The V end lost 0 bases, the J end lost 1 base, and 9 bases lay between the germline ends. Looked up from germline, CDR1 is SGHTA and CDR2 is FQGNSA. CDR3: CASSLAGTANTEAFF. CDR3 DNA sequence: TGTGCCAGCAGCTTAGCCGGAACTGCGAACACTGAAGCTTTCTTT.